This TCR beta chain was identified during a study of blood T cell repertoires in COVID-19. Study-wide context: Some COVID-19 samples were acute and others convalescent; all came from the United States, Italy and Spain.

The assay was immunoSEQ multiplex PCR, and TCRdb's table has in-frame clones only and misses some. The data show 210,000 or so clones, with roughly 80% seen just once and roughly 4.9% held by the top ten. CDR1 and CDR2 from the germline V gene are SGHNT and YYREEE (reference sequence). This CDR3 contains 15 residues. Trimming cost V 0 bases and J 0 bases, with 8 bases left between them. Material: peripheral blood. The sequence derives from a human donor in a cohort sampled during active COVID-19. The chain recombines TRBV5-4 with TRBJ2-3; D may be TRBD1 (6 bases). The CDR3 nucleotides read TGTGCCAGCAGCTTGGGGGGGCGCAGCACAGATACGCAGTATTTT. Translated, it gives CASSLGGRSTDTQYF.